These T cell receptor beta chains were read from a single sample in a study of T cells in localized non-small cell lung cancer. Profiled with immunoSEQ multiplex PCR; TCRdb holds only in-frame clones, not every one. The sample includes 40,000 to 50,000 clones, 70% to 90% seen only once; the top ten take around 7%. Material: peripheral blood, obtained before any cancer treatment. All receptors derive from a woman between 18 and 49 years old with stage III lung adenocarcinoma. Each CDR3 is given with its conserved first and last residue. D genes are given only for firm matches. Not all rows give a size; the values are once, few, many and, for expanded clones, a class.

>NA|TRBJ2-5|NA|TRBV5-6
TGTGCCAGCAGCTCCTCGGGGGCAGAGACCCAGTACTTC
CASSSSGAETQYF
>TRBD1|TRBJ1-2|few|TRBV6-5
TGTGCCAGCAGCGCATCAGGGGGCACCTATGGCTACACCTTC
CASSASGGTYGYTF
>TRBD2|TRBJ2-7|NA|TRBV7-9
TGTGCCAGCAGCTCTAGCGGTGCATCCTACGAGCAGTACTTC
CASSSSGASYEQYF
>NA|TRBJ2-1|NA|TRBV27
TGTGCCAGCAGTTTGACGGGTTACAATGAGCAGTTCTTC
CASSLTGYNEQFF
>NA|TRBJ2-3|NA|TRBV7-3
TGTGCCAGCAGCGCCCTGGCAGATACGCAGTATTTT
CASSALADTQYF
>TRBD2|TRBJ2-1|NA|TRBV7-2
TGTGCCAGCAGCCCGAGGAGCGGGGGGGCCAATGAGCAGTTCTTC
CASSPRSGGANEQFF
>NA|TRBJ2-6|NA|TRBV27
TGTGCCAGCTCAAACTCTGGGGCCAACGTCCTGACTTTC
CASSNSGANVLTF
>NA|TRBJ1-5|NA|TRBV2
TGTGCCAGCAGTGCCCAGGCGGGGGGTCATCAGCCCCAGCATTTT
CASSAQAGGHQPQHF
>NA|TRBJ2-1|NA|TRBV6-1
TGTGCCAGCAGTGAAGCCCTAGCCCGGTCCAATGAGCAGTTCTTC
CASSEALARSNEQFF
>TRBD1|TRBJ2-7|few|TRBV4-2
TGTGCCAGCAGCGATCACGGACAGGGTCTCTACGAGCAGTACTTC
CASSDHGQGLYEQYF
>NA|TRBJ2-5|NA|TRBV5-4
TGTGCCAGCAGTCCCCTGGGGGCGGCCCAAGAGACCCAGTACTTC
CASSPLGAAQETQYF
>NA|TRBJ2-2|few|TRBV6-1
TGTGCCAGCACCACCGAGTACTTTGGGGAGCTGTTTTTT
CASTTEYFGELFF
>NA|TRBJ2-5|NA|TRBV7-6
TGTGCCAGCAGCCCGGAGGTCGAAGAGACCCAGTACTTC
CASSPEVEETQYF
>NA|TRBJ2-2|NA|TRBV4-2
TGTGCCAGCAGCCAAGAGGTCCTAGTGCAGGGGATGGCCGGGGAGCTGTTTTTT
CASSQEVLVQGMAGELFF
>NA|TRBJ1-4|NA|TRBV4-2
TGTGCCAGCAGCCAGAACGGTGCAACTAATGAAAAACTGTTTTTT
CASSQNGATNEKLFF
>TRBD1|TRBJ1-1|few|TRBV5-6
TGTGCCAGCAGCCTCAGACAGGGGACTGAAGCTTTCTTT
CASSLRQGTEAFF
>NA|TRBJ2-3|NA|TRBV7-3
TGTGCCAGCAGCTCAATGGGGGGGCTAGATACGCAGTATTTT
CASSSMGGLDTQYF
>TRBD1|TRBJ1-5|NA|TRBV6-1
TGTGCCAGCAGCGCGACAGGGGGCAATCAGCCCCAGCATTTT
CASSATGGNQPQHF
>NA|TRBJ1-1|NA|TRBV14
TGTGCCAGCAGCCAATTGGCCATCCAAACTGAAGCTTTCTTT
CASSQLAIQTEAFF
>NA|TRBJ2-3|NA|TRBV5-1
TGCGCCAGCAGCCCCGGGGATTCAGATACGCAGTATTTT
CASSPGDSDTQYF
>NA|TRBJ1-2|NA|TRBV6-5
TGTGCCAGCAGATCCACAGGGCCGTATGGCTACACCTTC
CASRSTGPYGYTF
>NA|TRBJ1-2|NA|TRBV21-1
TGTGCCAGCAGCAAAGGAGGGACAGGGAACTATGGCTACACCTTC
CASSKGGTGNYGYTF
>NA|TRBJ1-1|few|TRBV5-5
TGTGCCAGCAGCTTGGACGTAGGGAAGGCAGCTTTCTTT
CASSLDVGKAAFF
>TRBD1|TRBJ1-2|NA|TRBV30
TGTGCCTGGAGTGTAACAGGGGGCCGCTATGGCTACACCTTC
CAWSVTGGRYGYTF
>NA|TRBJ1-3|NA|TRBV28
TGTGCCAGCTCCCCCGGACTCTTCTCTGGAAACACCATATATTTT
CASSPGLFSGNTIYF
>NA|TRBJ2-3|NA|TRBV4-1
TGCGCCAGCAGCCACGCCACCACAGATACGCAGTATTTT
CASSHATTDTQYF
>TRBD2|TRBJ2-7|NA|TRBV11-2
TGTGCCAGCAGCACTAGCGGGGGGTCTAGAAGATACGAGCAGTACTTC
CASSTSGGSRRYEQYF
>TRBD2|TRBJ2-5|NA|TRBV19
TGTGCCAGTAGTCCCTGGACTAGCGGGGGCTCAAAGGAGACCCAGTACTTC
CASSPWTSGGSKETQYF
>TRBD2|TRBJ2-7|NA|TRBV10-1
TGCGCCAGCAGTGACCCCGGGGGGACGGATTACGAGCAGTACTTC
CASSDPGGTDYEQYF
>TRBD2|TRBJ2-2|NA|TRBV7-3
TGTGCCAGCAGCTTAGTCCCAGGGCTAGCGGGGGTAACCGGGGAGCTGTTTTTT
CASSLVPGLAGVTGELFF
>NA|TRBJ2-7|once|TRBV30
TGTGCCTGGAGTCAGGACAGCGAGCAGTACTTC
CAWSQDSEQYF
>NA|TRBJ2-3|NA|TRBV7-8
TGTGCCAGCAGCTTTAAGGGGGATACGCAGTATTTT
CASSFKGDTQYF
>TRBD2|TRBJ2-7|NA|TRBV5-8
TGTGCCAGCAGGTCACCGGGACTAGCTGGGAACGAGCAGTACTTC
CASRSPGLAGNEQYF
>NA|TRBJ1-3|NA|TRBV11-2
TGTGCCAGCAGCCGGGGACTCGCAGGTGGGGGAAACACCATATATTTT
CASSRGLAGGGNTIYF
>TRBD1|TRBJ2-5|NA|TRBV19
TGTGCCAGTAGTAAGGGGACAGGGTGGGAGACCCAGTACTTC
CASSKGTGWETQYF
>NA|TRBJ1-5|NA|TRBV6-6
TGTGCCAGCAGTCAGGGTAGGAGCAATCAGCCCCAGCATTTT
CASSQGRSNQPQHF
>NA|TRBJ2-3|NA|TRBV18
TGTGCCAGCTCACCACCGGTTATTGGGCCTCGACTAGGCGAGAGTACAGATACGCAGTATTTT
CASSPPVIGPRLGESTDTQYF